The 30 T cell receptor beta chains below come from one sample, sequenced in a study of cytomegalovirus exposure and HLA in healthy donors. Primers included in the PCR were 60 Vbeta and 13 Jbeta primers. Generated by immunoSEQ multiplex PCR, the TCRdb table keeps only in-frame clones and is missing some. Of roughly 140,000 clones listed, roughly 82% are singletons. Sequenced material: PBMCs. The receptors were sampled from a man aged 30 to 39 in good health and CMV-seropositive.

The V gene is TRBV7-8, the J gene TRBJ2-6; D may be TRBD2 (6 bases). From germline, CDR1 is SGHVS and CDR2 FQNEAQ. Trimming shortened V by 0 bases and J by 0 bases, and 12 bases separated the two germline ends. This CDR3 region has 18 residues. The CDR3, as DNA: TGTGCCAGCAGCTTAGCCAGGGACTCTAGCTCTGGGGCCAACGTCCTGACTTTC. Residues: CASSLARDSSSGANVLTF.

The chain joins TRBV4-1 to TRBJ2-2; maybe TRBD2 (6 bases). From germline, CDR1 is MGHRA and CDR2 YSYEKL. The CDR3 extends over 16 amino acids. Deletions cut 0 bases from V and 2 bases from J, with 10 bases between. The chain's CDR3 is CASSQEVAVNTGELFF. The CDR3 DNA reads as TGCGCCAGCAGCCAAGAAGTAGCGGTTAACACCGGGGAGCTGTTTTTT.

This clone was observed once. The V and J genes are TRBV30 and TRBJ1-1; unclear D gene. The CDR3 length is 11 residues. V was shortened by 5 bases and J by 0 bases, with 4 bases between the two germline ends. The germline V gene has CDR1 GTSNPN and CDR2 SVGIG (reference sequence). Written as DNA, the CDR3 is TGTGCCTGGTCGTTGAACACTGAAGCTTTCTTT. As protein: CAWSLNTEAFF.

The V and J genes are TRBV18 and TRBJ1-2; 9 positions agree with TRBD1. The V gene end was trimmed by 0 bases and the J gene end by 0 bases; junction bases not matched to a gene: 5. CDR3 length equals 17 residues. Germline V gene lookup returns CDR1 KGHSH and CDR2 LQKENI. As DNA, the CDR3 is TGTGCCAGCTCACCACCGGGACAGGGACTGACTAACTATGGCTACACCTTC. Amino acid sequence: CASSPPGQGLTNYGYTF.

The CDR3 DNA follows: TGTGCCAGCAGTCCCCCGACTAGCCTTAGCACAGATACGCAGTATTTT. Translated, it gives CASSPPTSLSTDTQYF. This rearrangement joins TRBV28 to TRBJ2-3; TRBD2 matches at 7 bases. The CDR3 sequence is 16 residues long. V lost 5 bases, J lost 0 bases, and 8 bases stayed unmatched. CDR1 MDHEN and CDR2 SYDVKM come from the germline V gene.

V gene TRBV11-2 combines with J gene TRBJ2-3, with D maybe TRBD2 (5 bases). The CDR3 runs 15 residues. V lost 4 bases and J lost 1, with 12 bases in between. CDR1 is SGHAT and CDR2 is FQNNGV in the germline V gene. The CDR3 nucleotides are TGTGCCAGCAGCTCCCTAGCAGACGGCACAGATACGCAGTATTTT. This translates into CASSSLADGTDTQYF.

This clone was seen just once. This chain links TRBV7-2 with TRBJ2-2, with D maybe TRBD2 (7 bases). The CDR3 is 16 amino acids. V was cut by 1 base and J by 7 bases, with 16 bases left in between. Germline V gene data show CDR1 as SGHTA and CDR2 as FQGNSA. The CDR3 coding sequence is TGTGCCAGCAGCTTAGAATGGCGGGGGCTTGGCGGGGAGCTGTTTTTT. As protein: CASSLEWRGLGGELFF.

This clone was recorded a few times. This CDR3 reads CASSSLENYEQYF. Here the CDR3 DNA reads TGCGCCAGCAGCTCACTAGAAAACTACGAGCAGTACTTC. The J gene is TRBJ2-7, the V gene TRBV5-1, with a weak D call TRBD2 (5 bases). CDR3 length: 13 residues. The germline V gene encodes CDR1 SGHRS and CDR2 YFSETQ. Deletions cut 3 bases from V and 3 bases from J, with 10 bases between.

J is TRBJ2-6 and V is TRBV2; D is possibly TRBD2 (6 bases). The ends were cut back, 6 bases at V and 4 bases at J, with 16 bases in the middle. Germline CDR1 SNHLY, CDR2 FYNNEI. The CDR3 is 16 amino acids. The CDR3 nucleotides are TGTGCCAGCAGGGGGGGACGGTCGTGGGGGGCCAACGTCCTGACTTTC. Translating it yields CASRGGRSWGANVLTF.

The chain couples TRBV29-1 to TRBJ2-5; D ambiguous. Trimming took 3 bases from V and 1 from J, leaving 6 bases between them. The germline gives CDR1 SQVTM, CDR2 ANQGSEA. The CDR3 length is 12 residues. The CDR3 DNA reads TGCAGCGTTGATGGGCCCCAAGAGACCCAGTACTTC. Its protein is CSVDGPQETQYF.

The chain recombines TRBV15 with TRBJ1-2; a possible D gene is TRBD1 (6 bases). V lost 0 bases and J lost 5, with 16 bases in between. CDR3 length: 16 amino acids. Germline V gene data show CDR1 as LNHNV and CDR2 as YYDKDF (reference sequence). CDR3 nucleotides: TGTGCCACCAGCAGAGATCGCCTGACAGGAAGTTATGGCTACACCTTC. Its protein product is CATSRDRLTGSYGYTF.

The chain recombines TRBV6-5 with TRBJ2-5, with a weak D call TRBD1 (6 bases). The CDR3 contains 15 residues. Looked up from germline, CDR1 is MNHEY and CDR2 is SVGAGI. Trimming cost V 0 bases and J 4 bases, with 12 bases left between them. CDR3 nucleotides: TGTGCCAGCAGTTACTCAAAGGGACACTTAGAGACCCAGTACTTC. Translated: CASSYSKGHLETQYF.

The rearrangement links TRBV19 to TRBJ2-1; TRBD2 aligns across 7 bases. Looked up from germline, CDR1 is LNHDA and CDR2 is SQIVND (reference sequence). Unmatched junction bases numbered 10, after V lost 2 bases and J lost 6 bases. CDR3 length: 16 amino acids. The CDR3 loop reads CASSIMGGVVSNEQFF. The CDR3 DNA is TGTGCCAGTAGTATAATGGGAGGGGTCGTGTCCAATGAGCAGTTCTTC.

The gene calls are TRBV30 and TRBJ2-7; 9 bases are shared with TRBD2. The CDR3 totals 15 residues. Trimming removed 0 bases from V and 5 bases from J; junction bases left unmatched: 8. Germline CDR1 reads GTSNPN; CDR2 reads SVGIG (reference sequence). This chain's CDR3 is CAWSVWRGGHHEQYF. The CDR3 DNA is TGTGCCTGGAGTGTGTGGCGGGGGGGCCACCACGAGCAGTACTTC.

This sequence joins TRBV7-9 and TRBJ1-1; TRBD1 might be the D (6 bases). The CDR3 has 16 amino acids. Trimming took 5 bases from V and 3 from J, leaving 19 bases between them. Germline lookup yields CDR1 SEHNR and CDR2 FQNEAQ (reference sequence). The CDR3 DNA reads TGTGCCAGCAGCCCTCGGCGGGCAGGGGCAGACACTGAAGCTTTCTTT. Its protein is CASSPRRAGADTEAFF.

This chain links TRBV9 with TRBJ2-3, with D maybe TRBD2 (7 bases). The V gene lost 7 bases and the J gene lost 0 bases, with 12 bases spanning the gap. The germline V gene has CDR1 SGDLS and CDR2 YYNGEE. The CDR3 totals 14 residues. CDR3 DNA sequence: TGTGCCAGCCAGAAGGGGGGGAGCACAGATACGCAGTATTTT. Amino acids: CASQKGGSTDTQYF.

The chain carries TRBV30 and TRBJ1-3; 10 bases map to TRBD1. With 3 bases clipped from V and 7 bases from J, the junction kept 6 bases outside the gene matches. Germline V lookup: CDR1 GTSNPN, CDR2 SVGIG (reference sequence). This CDR3 is built from 14 residues. The CDR3 here is CAWRTGGAGNTIYF. CDR3 nucleotides: TGTGCCTGGAGGACAGGGGGCGCGGGGAACACCATATATTTT.

This sequence joins TRBV27 and TRBJ2-7; the match to TRBD2 covers 7 bases. The V segment lost 4 bases and the J segment 2 bases; nucleotides outside the gene matches: 2. Per the germline V gene, CDR1 is MNHEY and CDR2 is SMNVEV (reference sequence). The CDR3 loop spans 13 amino acids. CDR3 coding DNA: TGTGCCAGCAGTTCGCTAGCGGCCTACGAGCAGTACTTC. It is translated as CASSSLAAYEQYF.

The rearrangement links TRBV19 to TRBJ1-3; D is unclear. The CDR3 sequence is 13 residues long. The germline V gene encodes CDR1 LNHDA and CDR2 SQIVND (reference sequence). Trimming stripped 6 bases from V and 0 bases from J, with 6 bases between. CDR3 region: CASRESSGNTIYF. The DNA of the CDR3 is TGTGCCAGTAGGGAGAGCTCTGGAAACACCATATATTTT.

The chain recombines TRBV5-4 with TRBJ2-7, with 7 bases matching TRBD1. Germline V gene data show CDR1 as SGHNT and CDR2 as YYREEE (reference sequence). V lost 4 bases to trimming and J lost 2 bases; unmatched junction nucleotides: 6. The CDR3 covers 14 residues. DNA for the CDR3: TGTGCCAGCAGCCACAGGGGTGCAGCCTACGAGCAGTACTTC. This codes for CASSHRGAAYEQYF.

This chain connects TRBV5-5 to TRBJ1-2; 10 positions agree with TRBD1. The trim removed 4 bases at V and 7 bases at J, leaving 4 bases unmatched. Germline CDR1 reads SGHKS; CDR2 reads YYEKEE (reference sequence). The CDR3 contains 13 residues. DNA of the CDR3: TGTGCCAGCAGCCCCGGGACAGGGGTTGGCTACACCTTC. Its translation: CASSPGTGVGYTF.

The rearrangement joins TRBV29-1 to TRBJ2-3; no clear D gene. This CDR3 has 14 amino acids. Deletions cut 2 bases from V and 0 bases from J, with 9 bases between. CDR1 is SQVTM, CDR2 ANQGSEA, per germline. CDR3 protein: CSVESVSSTDTQYF. CDR3 in DNA: TGCAGCGTTGAAAGCGTTTCTAGCACAGATACGCAGTATTTT.

The chain employs TRBV7-2 and TRBJ1-1; no clear D gene. V was trimmed by 4 bases and J by 12 bases, leaving 15 bases between them. CDR3 length: 12 residues. Germline V gives CDR1 SGHTA, CDR2 FQGNSA. CDR3 nucleotides: TGTGCCAGCAGCTCCTCACGGGGAACGTCTTTCTTT. Translated, it gives CASSSSRGTSFF.

The gene calls are TRBV7-2 and TRBJ2-5, with D maybe TRBD1 (6 bases). V lost 3 bases and J 4 bases, leaving 15 bases between the germline ends. Germline loops: CDR1 SGHTA, CDR2 FQGNSA. There are 15 residues in the CDR3. The CDR3 coding sequence is TGTGCCAGCAGCTTGGGGGCCCATGGAGGAGAGACCCAGTACTTC. Protein product: CASSLGAHGGETQYF.

This chain uses TRBV11-2 with TRBJ2-2, with D perhaps TRBD1 (6 bases). Per the germline V gene, CDR1 is SGHAT and CDR2 is FQNNGV. The CDR3 runs to 14 residues. Trimming shortened V by 5 bases and J by 12 bases, and 19 bases separated the two germline ends. The CDR3 loop reads CASSPFRGQGKLFF. The CDR3 DNA follows: TGTGCCAGCAGCCCATTCAGGGGCCAGGGGAAGCTGTTTTTT.

The chain combines TRBV30 with TRBJ1-1; D is uncertain. Trimming left V 0 bases short and J 8 bases short, with 7 bases between. The CDR3 consists of 11 residues. Germline V lookup: CDR1 GTSNPN, CDR2 SVGIG (reference sequence). The CDR3 bases are TGTGCCTGGAGTGTACGAGCAGAAGCTTTCTTT. Its protein is CAWSVRAEAFF.

The rearrangement links TRBV7-9 to TRBJ1-5, with a possible D match to TRBD1 (6 bases). The CDR3 runs to 18 residues. Trimming left V 4 bases short and J 0 bases short, with 19 bases between. Germline V CDR1 and CDR2: SEHNR, FQNEAQ (reference sequence). The CDR3 here is CASSSAQGWGYSNQPQHF. The CDR3 DNA follows: TGTGCCAGCAGCTCCGCACAGGGATGGGGCTATAGCAATCAGCCCCAGCATTTT.

The gene calls are TRBV7-2 and TRBJ2-1; D remains ambiguous. Germline values: CDR1 SGHTA, CDR2 FQGNSA. The CDR3 has 14 residues. V was pared by 1 base and J by 6 bases, with 10 bases between. DNA for the CDR3: TGTGCCAGCAGCTTAGGAACGCGTCCCAATGAGCAGTTCTTC. Its translation is CASSLGTRPNEQFF. Combining the CDR3 with reference TRBV7-2 and TRBJ2-1 gives the whole variable domain GAGVSQSPSNKVTEKGKDVELRCDPISGHTALYWYRQSLGQGLEFLIYFQGNSAPDKSGLPSDRFSAERTGGSVSTLTIQRTQQEDSAVYLCASSLGTRPNEQFFGPGTRLTVL.

The CDR3 DNA reads as TGTGCCAGCAGCCCGATTAGACACTCCTACACCTTC. Translated, it gives CASSPIRHSYTF. This chain joins TRBV28 and TRBJ1-2; D call uncertain. CDR3 length: 12 residues. Trimming left V 6 bases short and J 10 bases short, with 15 bases between. Germline CDR1 reads MDHEN; CDR2 reads SYDVKM.

The chain uses TRBV19 and TRBJ2-7, with TRBD2 matching 7 bases. The junction had 7 bases not matched to a gene; V was cut back by 8 bases and J by 0 bases. This CDR3 is 14 amino acids long. Germline loops: CDR1 LNHDA, CDR2 SQIVND (reference sequence). This CDR3 is CASASGGGSYEQYF. In nucleotides, the CDR3 is TGTGCCAGTGCCTCTGGGGGGGGCTCCTACGAGCAGTACTTC.